Listed below are T cell receptor beta chains from one sample, sequenced in a study of control samples from healthy donors and cancer patients. Libraries were prepared by immunoSEQ multiplex PCR; TCRdb keeps only in-frame clonotypes and omits some of them. The sample records tens of thousands of clones, about nine tenths being singletons. The specimen sequenced was PBMCs. The receptors shown here come from a man aged 45 to 65 with head and neck cancer. The CDR3 runs from the conserved cysteine through the conserved F or W. D genes are given only for firm matches. For some rows the clone size is stated as once, few or many, or as a class when expanded; others skip it.

>-|TRBV5-1|-|TRBJ2-7
CASSSGGREYEQYF
TGCGCCAGCAGCTCAGGCGGCAGGGAGTACGAGCAGTACTTC
>-|TRBV6-2/TRBV6-3|-|TRBJ2-7
CASSSPGMSSYEQYF
TGTGCCAGCAGCTCCCCCGGGATGAGCTCCTACGAGCAGTACTTC
>-|TRBV2|once|TRBJ1-5
CASSGRGVSNQPQHF
TGTGCCAGCAGTGGCAGGGGTGTAAGCAATCAGCCCCAGCATTTT
>TRBD1|TRBV19|-|TRBJ2-7
CASSIQQGNEQYF
TGTGCCAGTAGTATACAACAGGGGAACGAGCAGTACTTC
>-|TRBV7-8|once|TRBJ2-2
CASSLASQSPFF
TGTGCCAGCAGCTTAGCGAGTCAGTCCCCGTTTTTT
>-|TRBV7-3|-|TRBJ1-2
CASSLNSAAGGYTF
TGTGCCAGCAGCTTGAACAGTGCGGCGGGTGGCTACACCTTC
>-|TRBV4-2|-|TRBJ1-1
CASSQEEMLGIAFF
TGTGCCAGCAGCCAAGAGGAAATGTTGGGTATAGCTTTCTTT
>-|TRBV5-8|-|TRBJ1-4
CASSLGGSGEKLFF
TGTGCCAGCAGCTTGGGAGGGTCGGGAGAAAAACTGTTTTTT
>-|TRBV6-8|-|TRBJ2-1
CASRGGPAFF
TGTGCCAGCAGGGGGGGGCCTGCTTTCTTC
>TRBD2|TRBV7-8|few|TRBJ2-1
CASSPRRVAGRYNEQFF
TGTGCCAGCAGCCCTCGCCGTGTAGCGGGGCGTTACAATGAGCAGTTCTTC
>TRBD2|TRBV7-8|-|TRBJ2-1
CASSLGTTYTTYNEQFF
TGTGCCAGCAGCCTAGGGACTACTTATACTACTTACAATGAGCAGTTCTTC
>TRBD1|TRBV2|-|TRBJ1-4
CASSGLNRGHEKLFF
TGTGCCAGCAGTGGACTAAACAGGGGCCATGAAAAACTGTTTTTT
>TRBD1|TRBV4-2|-|TRBJ2-1
CASSRARDRGSNEQFF
TGTGCCAGCAGCCGCGCCCGGGACAGGGGCTCCAATGAGCAGTTCTTC
>-|TRBV4-2|-|TRBJ2-3
CASSRTSSGFDTQYF
TGTGCCAGCAGCCGTACCAGCAGTGGCTTCGATACGCAGTATTTT
>-|TRBV5-4|-|TRBJ2-5
CASRPPGAGLETQYF
TGTGCCAGCAGACCTCCGGGAGCGGGTTTAGAGACCCAGTACTTC
>-|TRBV5-5|-|TRBJ2-5
CASGATVTLPTQYF
TGTGCCAGCGGAGCGACAGTCACTCTCCCGACCCAGTACTTC
>-|TRBV4-2|-|TRBJ2-2
CASSQENGDAGELFF
TGTGCCAGCAGCCAAGAGAACGGGGACGCCGGGGAGCTGTTTTTT
>-|TRBV7-3|-|TRBJ1-1
CASSRQVNTEAFF
TGTGCCAGCAGCCGACAGGTGAACACTGAAGCTTTCTTT
>-|TRBV2|-|TRBJ1-6
CASRPGTDNSPLHF
TGTGCCAGCAGACCCGGGACGGATAATTCACCCCTCCACTTT
>-|TRBV7-3|-|TRBJ1-2
CASSLNGQIDGYTF
TGTGCCAGCAGCTTAAATGGCCAGATCGATGGCTACACCTTC
>-|TRBV2|-|TRBJ1-4
CATAPGPGPATNEKLFF
TGTGCCACCGCCCCCGGTCCAGGTCCTGCAACTAATGAAAAACTGTTTTTT
>-|TRBV5-5|-|TRBJ1-5
CASSLAGEGNQPQHF
TGTGCCAGCAGCTTGGCGGGGGAGGGCAATCAGCCCCAGCATTTT
>TRBD2|TRBV24-1|-|TRBJ2-2
CATSDRQGGVTGELFF
TGTGCCACCAGCGACCGGCAGGGAGGGGTCACCGGGGAGCTGTTTTTT
>-|TRBV30|-|TRBJ2-7
CAWSKGTYEQYF
TGTGCCTGGAGTAAGGGTACCTACGAGCAGTACTTC
>-|TRBV6-5|once|TRBJ1-4
CASSYRGTNEKLFF
TGTGCCAGCAGTTACCGGGGTACTAATGAAAAACTGTTTTTT
>-|TRBV7-6|-|TRBJ2-5
CASSNQETQYF
TGTGCCAGCAGCAACCAAGAGACCCAGTACTTC
>-|TRBV24-1|-|TRBJ2-1
CATSDPNISNEQFF
TGTGCCACCAGTGATCCCAATATTTCCAATGAGCAGTTCTTC
>-|TRBV5-5|-|TRBJ2-5
CASSFLQTQYF
TGTGCCAGCAGCTTTCTTCAGACCCAGTACTTC
>-|TRBV9|-|TRBJ2-2
CASSGEPVDTTGELFF
TGTGCCAGCAGCGGCGAGCCGGTAGATACCACCGGGGAGCTGTTTTTT
>TRBD1|TRBV5-5|few|TRBJ2-1
CASSQGDNEQFF
TGTGCCAGCAGCCAGGGGGACAATGAGCAGTTCTTC
>TRBD1|TRBV2|-|TRBJ2-7
CASSSGTGGQYF
TGTGCCAGCAGTTCCGGGACAGGGGGCCAATACTTC
>-|TRBV5-1|-|TRBJ2-3
CASSLALDTQYF
TGCGCCAGCAGCTTGGCCTTAGATACGCAGTATTTT
>TRBD2|TRBV28|-|TRBJ2-7
CASTASGNSYEQYF
TGTGCCAGCACCGCTAGCGGAAATTCCTACGAGCAGTACTTC
>TRBD2|TRBV10-2|-|TRBJ2-1
CASSEGLAGADEQFF
TGCGCCAGCAGTGAGGGACTAGCGGGAGCTGATGAGCAGTTCTTC
>TRBD2|TRBV4-1|once|TRBJ2-7
CASSQDIAGISYEQYF
TGCGCCAGCAGCCAAGATATAGCGGGGATCTCCTACGAGCAGTACTTC
>TRBD1|TRBV29-1|-|TRBJ2-4
CSVAQGNIQYF
TGCAGCGTTGCACAGGGGAACATTCAGTACTTC
>-|TRBV9|few|TRBJ2-7
CASSRGRSREQYF
TGTGCCAGCAGCCGTGGCCGTTCGCGAGAGCAGTACTTC
>-|TRBV7-3|few|TRBJ1-1
CASSLGRNTEAFF
TGTGCCAGCAGCTTAGGGAGGAACACTGAAGCTTTCTTT
>-|TRBV25-1|-|TRBJ1-6
CASSQSAGGISPLHF
TGTGCCAGCAGCCAATCCGCGGGGGGGATTTCACCCCTCCACTTT
>-|TRBV3-1/TRBV3-2|-|TRBJ2-7
CASSPLGLDEQYF
TGTGCCAGCAGCCCGCTAGGGCTGGACGAGCAGTACTTC
>TRBD1|TRBV6-5|-|TRBJ1-4
CATTTGARGNEKLFF
TGTGCCACTACGACAGGGGCGCGGGGTAATGAAAAACTGTTTTTT
>TRBD1|TRBV10-3|-|TRBJ1-6
CAIRGTGDNSPLHF
TGTGCCATCAGGGGGACAGGGGATAATTCACCCCTCCACTTT
>-|TRBV5-4|-|TRBJ2-7
CASSPTPSEQYF
TGTGCCAGCAGCCCCACTCCCTCCGAGCAGTACTTC
>-|TRBV29-1|-|TRBJ2-2
CSVPGLNTGELFF
TGCAGCGTACCGGGACTGAACACCGGGGAGCTGTTTTTT
>-|TRBV19|-|TRBJ2-7
CASSRQPLEYSLIIEQYF
TGTGCCAGTAGTCGTCAGCCCCTAGAGTATTCCCTCATTATCGAGCAGTACTTC
>-|TRBV7-8|-|TRBJ2-4
CASSLSDGLGNIQYF
TGTGCCAGCAGCTTAAGCGACGGATTAGGAAACATTCAGTACTTC
>TRBD2|TRBV6-5|-|TRBJ2-3
CASHGGGAGDTQYF
TGTGCCAGCCATGGCGGGGGGGCTGGAGATACGCAGTATTTT
>-|TRBV2|-|TRBJ2-6
CASSSRGGPGANVLTF
TGTGCCAGCAGTTCTCGTGGGGGGCCTGGGGCCAACGTCCTGACTTTC
>-|TRBV5-4|-|TRBJ2-1
CASSRTRLVVDNEQFF
TGTGCCAGCAGCCGGACAAGACTAGTAGTCGACAATGAGCAGTTCTTC
>-|TRBV2|-|TRBJ1-4
CASKEGVNEKLFF
TGTGCCAGCAAAGAGGGCGTTAATGAAAAACTGTTTTTT
>-|TRBV7-3|-|TRBJ2-2
CASRSGTLTGELFF
TGTGCCAGCAGGTCCGGGACACTAACCGGGGAGCTGTTTTTT
>TRBD2|TRBV10-3|-|TRBJ2-1
CATLAGGGTYNEQFF
TGTGCCACCCTAGCGGGGGGCGGGACTTACAATGAGCAGTTCTTC
>TRBD1|TRBV19|-|TRBJ1-3
CATSTGQGGNTIYF
TGTGCCACCTCCACGGGACAGGGCGGAAACACCATATATTTT
>TRBD1|TRBV5-1|-|TRBJ2-2
CASSPGTGAAGELFF
TGCGCCAGCAGCCCGGGGACAGGGGCGGCGGGGGAGCTGTTTTTT
>TRBD1|TRBV6-5|-|TRBJ1-2
CASSRDREVGGYTF
TGTGCCAGCAGTAGGGACAGGGAAGTGGGTGGCTACACCTTC
>-|TRBV11-2|few|TRBJ2-4
CASSLKIDRGKNIQYF
TGTGCCAGCAGCTTGAAAATAGATCGAGGCAAAAACATTCAGTACTTC
>-|TRBV19|-|TRBJ2-3
CASSIFADTQYF
TGTGCCAGTAGTATCTTCGCCGATACGCAGTATTTT
>TRBD1|TRBV7-9|once|TRBJ2-1
CASSPPSVGTGSNEQFF
TGTGCCAGCAGCCCCCCCTCGGTCGGGACAGGCTCGAATGAGCAGTTCTTC
>-|TRBV14|-|TRBJ1-2
CASSPLAQNYGYTF
TGTGCCAGCAGCCCGCTGGCACAGAACTATGGCTACACCTTC
>-|TRBV11-2|-|TRBJ2-2
CASSTPRGPRTGELFF
TGTGCCAGCAGCACCCCCCGGGGCCCGAGGACCGGGGAGCTGTTTTTT